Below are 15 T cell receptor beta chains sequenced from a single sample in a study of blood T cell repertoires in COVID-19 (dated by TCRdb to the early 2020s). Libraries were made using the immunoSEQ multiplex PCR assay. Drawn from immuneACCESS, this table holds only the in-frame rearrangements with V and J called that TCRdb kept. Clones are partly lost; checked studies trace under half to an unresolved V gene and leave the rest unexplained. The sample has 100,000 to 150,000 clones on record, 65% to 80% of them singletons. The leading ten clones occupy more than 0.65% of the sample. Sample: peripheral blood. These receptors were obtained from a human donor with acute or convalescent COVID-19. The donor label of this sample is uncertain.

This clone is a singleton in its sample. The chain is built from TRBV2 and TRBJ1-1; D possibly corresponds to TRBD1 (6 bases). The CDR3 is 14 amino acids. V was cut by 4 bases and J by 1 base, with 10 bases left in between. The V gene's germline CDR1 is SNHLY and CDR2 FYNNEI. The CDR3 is CASSVQGTNTEAFF. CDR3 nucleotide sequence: TGTGCCAGCAGTGTGCAGGGGACGAACACTGAAGCTTTCTTT.

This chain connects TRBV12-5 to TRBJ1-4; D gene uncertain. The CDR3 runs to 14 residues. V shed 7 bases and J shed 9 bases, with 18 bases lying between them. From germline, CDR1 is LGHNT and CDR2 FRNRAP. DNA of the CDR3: TGTGCTAGTGCCCCGGGTCGATTGGAGAAAAAACTGTTTTTT. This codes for CASAPGRLEKKLFF.

For the CDR3, the DNA is TGTGCCAGCAGCTCATACAGGGGGGACACCGGGGAGCTGTTTTTT. Translating it yields CASSSYRGDTGELFF. V and J are TRBV11-2 and TRBJ2-2; 8 bases are shared with TRBD1. J was trimmed by 3 bases and V by 4 bases; bases with no gene match: 4. Germline V gene lookup returns CDR1 SGHAT and CDR2 FQNNGV. The CDR3 has 15 amino acids.

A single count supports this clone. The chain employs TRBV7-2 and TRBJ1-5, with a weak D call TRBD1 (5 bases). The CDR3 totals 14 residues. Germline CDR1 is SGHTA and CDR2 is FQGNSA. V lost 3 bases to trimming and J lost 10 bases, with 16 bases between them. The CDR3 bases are TGTGCCAGCAGCTTCATCAGGGAGGGGAATCCCCAGCATTTT. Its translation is CASSFIREGNPQHF. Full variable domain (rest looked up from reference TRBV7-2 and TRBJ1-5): GAGVSQSPSNKVTEKGKDVELRCDPISGHTALYWYRQSLGQGLEFLIYFQGNSAPDKSGLPSDRFSAERTGGSVSTLTIQRTQQEDSAVYLCASSFIREGNPQHFGDGTRLSIL.

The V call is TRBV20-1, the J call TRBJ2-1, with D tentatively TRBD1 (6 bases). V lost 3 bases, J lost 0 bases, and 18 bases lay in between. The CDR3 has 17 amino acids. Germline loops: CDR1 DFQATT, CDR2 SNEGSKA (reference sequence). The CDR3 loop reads CSASSGDNPISYNEQFF. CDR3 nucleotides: TGCAGTGCTAGTAGTGGGGACAACCCAATCTCCTACAATGAGCAGTTCTTC.

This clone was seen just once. The CDR3 is CASSPGTSGGHSYNEQFF. CDR3 DNA sequence: TGTGCCAGCAGCCCGGGGACTAGCGGGGGCCACTCCTACAATGAGCAGTTCTTC. The chain joins TRBV4-2 to TRBJ2-1; 14 positions match TRBD2. Unmatched junction bases numbered 5, after V lost 4 bases and J lost 0 bases. Per the germline V gene, CDR1 is LGHNA and CDR2 is YNFKEQ. This CDR3 is 18 amino acids long.

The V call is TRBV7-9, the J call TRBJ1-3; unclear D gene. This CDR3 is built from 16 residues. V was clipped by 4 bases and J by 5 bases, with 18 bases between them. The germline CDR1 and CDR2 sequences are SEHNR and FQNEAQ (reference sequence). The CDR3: CASSSGYEGSRNTIYF. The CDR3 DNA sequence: TGTGCCAGCAGCTCGGGATATGAAGGTTCTAGAAACACCATATATTTT. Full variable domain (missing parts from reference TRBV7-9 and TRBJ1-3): DTGVSQNPRHKITKRGQNVTFRCDPISEHNRLYWYRQTLGQGPEFLTYFQNEAQLEKSRLLSDRFSAERPKGSFSTLEIQRTEQGDSAMYLCASSSGYEGSRNTIYFGEGSWLTVV.

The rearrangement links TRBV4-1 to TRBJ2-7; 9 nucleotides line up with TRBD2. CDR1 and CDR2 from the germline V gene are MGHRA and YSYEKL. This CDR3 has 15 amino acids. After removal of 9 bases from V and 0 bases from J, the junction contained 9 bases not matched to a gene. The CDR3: CARNLQRGASYEQYV. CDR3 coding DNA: TGCGCCAGAAACCTCCAGCGGGGGGCCTCCTACGAGCAGTACGTC.

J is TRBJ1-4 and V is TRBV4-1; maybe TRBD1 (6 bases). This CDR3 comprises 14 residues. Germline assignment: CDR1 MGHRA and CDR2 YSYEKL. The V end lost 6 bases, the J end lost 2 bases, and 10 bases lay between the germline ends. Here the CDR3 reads CASRATGTNEKLFF. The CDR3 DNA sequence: TGCGCCAGCAGGGCGACAGGCACTAATGAAAAACTGTTTTTT.

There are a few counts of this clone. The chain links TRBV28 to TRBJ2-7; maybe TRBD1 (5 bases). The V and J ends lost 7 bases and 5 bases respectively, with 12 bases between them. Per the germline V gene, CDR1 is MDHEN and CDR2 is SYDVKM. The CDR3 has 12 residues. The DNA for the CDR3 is TGTGCCAGCAAGGGGATTTACCACGAGCAGTACTTC. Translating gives CASKGIYHEQYF.

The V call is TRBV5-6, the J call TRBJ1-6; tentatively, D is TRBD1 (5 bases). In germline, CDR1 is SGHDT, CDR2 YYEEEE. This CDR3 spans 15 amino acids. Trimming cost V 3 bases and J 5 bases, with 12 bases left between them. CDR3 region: CASSWTPGNNSPLHF. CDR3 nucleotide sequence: TGTGCCAGCAGCTGGACACCAGGGAATAATTCACCCCTCCACTTT. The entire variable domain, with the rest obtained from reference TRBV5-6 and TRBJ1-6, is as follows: DAGVTQSPTHLIKTRGQQVTLRCSPKSGHDTVSWYQQALGQGPQFIFQYYEEEERQRGNFPDRFSGHQFPNYSSELNVNALLLGDSALYLCASSWTPGNNSPLHFGNGTRLTVT.

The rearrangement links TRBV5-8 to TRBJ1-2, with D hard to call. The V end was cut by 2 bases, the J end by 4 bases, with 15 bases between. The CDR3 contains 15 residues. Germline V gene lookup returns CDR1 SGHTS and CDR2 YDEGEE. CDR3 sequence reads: CASSFRETLPYGYTF. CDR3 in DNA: TGTGCCAGCAGCTTCCGGGAGACTCTACCCTATGGCTACACCTTC.

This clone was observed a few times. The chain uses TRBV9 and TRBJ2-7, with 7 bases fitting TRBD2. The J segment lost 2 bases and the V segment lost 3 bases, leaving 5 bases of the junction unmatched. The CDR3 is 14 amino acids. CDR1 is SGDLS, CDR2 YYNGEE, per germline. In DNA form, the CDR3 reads TGTGCCAGCAGCGAAACCGGGACTACCTACGAGCAGTACTTC. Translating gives CASSETGTTYEQYF.

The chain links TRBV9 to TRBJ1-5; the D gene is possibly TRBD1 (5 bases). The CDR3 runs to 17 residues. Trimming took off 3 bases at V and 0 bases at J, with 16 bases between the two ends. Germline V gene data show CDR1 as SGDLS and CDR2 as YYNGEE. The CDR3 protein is CASSAGQDFFSNQPQHF. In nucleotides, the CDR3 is TGTGCCAGCAGCGCAGGACAAGACTTCTTTAGCAATCAGCCCCAGCATTTT.

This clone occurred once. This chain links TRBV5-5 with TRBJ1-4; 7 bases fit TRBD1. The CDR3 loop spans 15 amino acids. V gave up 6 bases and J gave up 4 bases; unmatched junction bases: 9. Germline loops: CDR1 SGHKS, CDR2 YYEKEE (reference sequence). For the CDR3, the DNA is TGTGCCAGCACCCCTACAGGGGCTTTTAATGAAAAACTGTTTTTT. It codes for CASTPTGAFNEKLFF.